This T cell receptor (beta chain) derives from a study of beta chain features in type 1 diabetes. What was sequenced were expressed TCRB transcripts, since all of the isolated RNA had been reverse transcribed. Assay: immunoSEQ multiplex PCR; the TCRdb copy retains only in-frame clones and omits some. The sample yields hundreds of thousands of clones, roughly 15% seen once. This clone was recorded a few times. V was clipped by 7 bases and J by 2 bases, with 12 bases between them. The length of the CDR3 is 13 residues. Germline assignment: CDR1 MDHEN and CDR2 SYDVKM. Sequencing was carried out using naive CD4+ T cells from blood. This TCR derives from a man aged 18 to 35 in good health. The chain carries TRBV28 and TRBJ2-7; weak D call: TRBD2 (5 bases). The CDR3 DNA is TGTGCCAGCACAGGTTCCGGGACCTACGAGCAGTACTTC. It translates to CASTGSGTYEQYF. The whole variable domain, filled in from reference TRBV28 and TRBJ2-7, reads DVKVTQSSRYLVKRTGEKVFLECVQDMDHENMFWYRQDPGLGLRLIYFSYDVKMKEKGDIPEGYSVSREKKERFSLILESASTNQTSMYLCASTGSGTYEQYFGPGTRLTVT.